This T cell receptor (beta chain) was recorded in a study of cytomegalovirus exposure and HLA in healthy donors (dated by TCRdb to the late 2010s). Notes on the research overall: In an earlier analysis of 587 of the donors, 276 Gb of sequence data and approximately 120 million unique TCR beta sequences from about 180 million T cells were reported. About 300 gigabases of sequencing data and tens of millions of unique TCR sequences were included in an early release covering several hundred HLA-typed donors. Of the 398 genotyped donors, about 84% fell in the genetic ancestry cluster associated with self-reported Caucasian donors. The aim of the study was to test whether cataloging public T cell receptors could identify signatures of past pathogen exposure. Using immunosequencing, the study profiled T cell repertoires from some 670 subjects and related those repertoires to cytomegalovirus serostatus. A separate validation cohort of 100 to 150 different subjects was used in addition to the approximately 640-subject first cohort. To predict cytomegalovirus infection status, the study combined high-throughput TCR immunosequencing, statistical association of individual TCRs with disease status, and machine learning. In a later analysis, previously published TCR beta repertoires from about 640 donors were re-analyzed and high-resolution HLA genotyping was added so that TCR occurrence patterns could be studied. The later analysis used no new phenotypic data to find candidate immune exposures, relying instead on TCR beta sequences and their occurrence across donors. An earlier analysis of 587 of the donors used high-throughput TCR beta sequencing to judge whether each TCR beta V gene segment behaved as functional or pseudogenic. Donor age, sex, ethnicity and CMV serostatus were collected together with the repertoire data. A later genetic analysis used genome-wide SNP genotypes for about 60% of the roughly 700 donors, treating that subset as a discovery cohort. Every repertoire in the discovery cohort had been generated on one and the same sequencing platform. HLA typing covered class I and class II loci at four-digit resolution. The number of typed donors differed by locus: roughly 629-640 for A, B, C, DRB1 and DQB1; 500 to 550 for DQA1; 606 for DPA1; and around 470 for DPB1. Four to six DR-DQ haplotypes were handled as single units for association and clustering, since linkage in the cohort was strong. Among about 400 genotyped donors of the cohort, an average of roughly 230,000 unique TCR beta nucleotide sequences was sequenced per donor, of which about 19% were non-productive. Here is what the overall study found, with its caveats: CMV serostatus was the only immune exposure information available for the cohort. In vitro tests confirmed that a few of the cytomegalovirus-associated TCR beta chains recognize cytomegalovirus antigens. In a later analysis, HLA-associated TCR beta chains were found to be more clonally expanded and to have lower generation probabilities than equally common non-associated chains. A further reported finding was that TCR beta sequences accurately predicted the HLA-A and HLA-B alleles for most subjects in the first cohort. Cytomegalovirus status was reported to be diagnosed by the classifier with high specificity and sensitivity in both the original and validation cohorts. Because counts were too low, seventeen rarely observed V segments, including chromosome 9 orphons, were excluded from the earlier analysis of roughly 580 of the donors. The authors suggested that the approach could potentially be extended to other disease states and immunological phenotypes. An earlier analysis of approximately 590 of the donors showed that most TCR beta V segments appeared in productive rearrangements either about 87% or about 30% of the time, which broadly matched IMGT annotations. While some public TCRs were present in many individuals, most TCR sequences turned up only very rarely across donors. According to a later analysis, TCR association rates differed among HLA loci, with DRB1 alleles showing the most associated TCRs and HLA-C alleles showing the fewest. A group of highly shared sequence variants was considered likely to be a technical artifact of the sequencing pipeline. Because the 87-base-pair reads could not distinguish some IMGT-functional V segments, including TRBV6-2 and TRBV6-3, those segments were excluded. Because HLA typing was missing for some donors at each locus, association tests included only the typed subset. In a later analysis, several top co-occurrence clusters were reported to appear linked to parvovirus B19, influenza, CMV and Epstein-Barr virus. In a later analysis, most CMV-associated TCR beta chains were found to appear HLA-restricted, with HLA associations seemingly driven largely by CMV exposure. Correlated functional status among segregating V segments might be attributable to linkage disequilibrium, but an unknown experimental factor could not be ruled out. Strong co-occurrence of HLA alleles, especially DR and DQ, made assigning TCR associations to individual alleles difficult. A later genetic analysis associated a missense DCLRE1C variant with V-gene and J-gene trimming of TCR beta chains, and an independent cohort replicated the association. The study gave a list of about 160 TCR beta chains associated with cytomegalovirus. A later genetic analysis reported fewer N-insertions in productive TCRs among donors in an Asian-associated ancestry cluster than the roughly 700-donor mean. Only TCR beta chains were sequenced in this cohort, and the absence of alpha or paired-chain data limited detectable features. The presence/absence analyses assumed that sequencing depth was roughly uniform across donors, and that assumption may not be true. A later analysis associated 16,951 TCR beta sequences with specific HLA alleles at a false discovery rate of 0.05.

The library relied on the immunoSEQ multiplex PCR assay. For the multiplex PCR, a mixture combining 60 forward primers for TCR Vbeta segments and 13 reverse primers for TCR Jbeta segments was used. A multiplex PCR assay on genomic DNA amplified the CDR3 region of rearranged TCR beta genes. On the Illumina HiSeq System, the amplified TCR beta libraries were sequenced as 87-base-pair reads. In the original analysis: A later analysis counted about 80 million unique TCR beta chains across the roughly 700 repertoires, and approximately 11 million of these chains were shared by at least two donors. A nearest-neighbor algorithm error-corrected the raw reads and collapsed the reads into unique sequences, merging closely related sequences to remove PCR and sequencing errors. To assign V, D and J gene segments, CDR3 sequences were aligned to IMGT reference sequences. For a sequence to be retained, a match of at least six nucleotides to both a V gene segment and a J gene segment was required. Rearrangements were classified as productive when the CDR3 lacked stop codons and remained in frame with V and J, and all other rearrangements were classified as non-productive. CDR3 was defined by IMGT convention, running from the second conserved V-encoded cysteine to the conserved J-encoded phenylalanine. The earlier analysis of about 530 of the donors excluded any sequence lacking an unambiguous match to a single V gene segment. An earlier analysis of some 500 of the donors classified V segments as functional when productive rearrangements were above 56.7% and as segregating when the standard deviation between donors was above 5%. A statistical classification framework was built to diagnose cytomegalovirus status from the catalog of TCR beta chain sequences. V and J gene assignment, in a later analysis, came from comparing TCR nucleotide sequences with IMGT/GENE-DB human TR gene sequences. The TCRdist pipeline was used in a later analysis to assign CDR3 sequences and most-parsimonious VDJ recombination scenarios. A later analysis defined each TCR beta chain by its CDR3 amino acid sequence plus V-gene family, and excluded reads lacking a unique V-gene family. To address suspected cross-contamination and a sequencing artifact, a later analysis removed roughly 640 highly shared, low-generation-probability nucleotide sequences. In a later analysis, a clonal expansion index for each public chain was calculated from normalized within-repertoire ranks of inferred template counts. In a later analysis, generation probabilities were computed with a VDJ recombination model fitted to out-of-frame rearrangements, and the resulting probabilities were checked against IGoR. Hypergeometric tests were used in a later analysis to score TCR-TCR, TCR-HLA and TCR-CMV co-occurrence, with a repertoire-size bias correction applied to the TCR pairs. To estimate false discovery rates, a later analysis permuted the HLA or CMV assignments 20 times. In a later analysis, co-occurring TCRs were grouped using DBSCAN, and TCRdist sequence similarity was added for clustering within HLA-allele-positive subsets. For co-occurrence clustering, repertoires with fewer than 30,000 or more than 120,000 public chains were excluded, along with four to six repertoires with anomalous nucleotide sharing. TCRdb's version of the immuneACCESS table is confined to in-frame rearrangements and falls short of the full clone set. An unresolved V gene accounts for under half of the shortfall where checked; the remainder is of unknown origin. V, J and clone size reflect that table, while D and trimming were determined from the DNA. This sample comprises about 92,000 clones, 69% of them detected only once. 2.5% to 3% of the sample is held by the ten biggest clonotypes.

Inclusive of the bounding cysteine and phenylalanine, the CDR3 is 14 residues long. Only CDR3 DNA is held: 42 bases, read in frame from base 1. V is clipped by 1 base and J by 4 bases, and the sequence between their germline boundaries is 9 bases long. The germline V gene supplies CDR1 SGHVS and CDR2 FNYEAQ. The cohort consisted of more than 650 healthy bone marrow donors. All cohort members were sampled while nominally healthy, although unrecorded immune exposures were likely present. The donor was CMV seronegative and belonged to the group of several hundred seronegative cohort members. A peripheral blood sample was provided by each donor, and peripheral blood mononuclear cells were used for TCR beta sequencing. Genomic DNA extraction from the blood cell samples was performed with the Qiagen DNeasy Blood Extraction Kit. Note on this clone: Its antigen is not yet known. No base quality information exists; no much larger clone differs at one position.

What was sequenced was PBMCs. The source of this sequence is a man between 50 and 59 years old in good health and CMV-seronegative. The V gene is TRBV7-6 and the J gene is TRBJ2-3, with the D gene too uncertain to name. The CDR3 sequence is CASSLVRSADTQYF. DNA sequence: TGTGCCAGCAGCTTAGTTAGGAGCGCAGATACGCAGTATTTT.